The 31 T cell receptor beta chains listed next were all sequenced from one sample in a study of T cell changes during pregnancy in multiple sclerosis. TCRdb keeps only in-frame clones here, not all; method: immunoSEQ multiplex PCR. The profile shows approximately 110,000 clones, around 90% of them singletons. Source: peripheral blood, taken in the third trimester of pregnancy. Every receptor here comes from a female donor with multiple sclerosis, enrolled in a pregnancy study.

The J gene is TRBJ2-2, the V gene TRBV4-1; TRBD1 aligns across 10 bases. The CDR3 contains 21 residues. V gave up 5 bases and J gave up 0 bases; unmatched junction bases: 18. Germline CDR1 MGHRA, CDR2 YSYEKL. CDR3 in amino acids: CASSEVYRDRGLTPNTGELFF. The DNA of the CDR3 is TGCGCCAGCAGCGAAGTTTACCGGGACAGGGGCCTTACCCCGAACACCGGGGAGCTGTTTTTT.

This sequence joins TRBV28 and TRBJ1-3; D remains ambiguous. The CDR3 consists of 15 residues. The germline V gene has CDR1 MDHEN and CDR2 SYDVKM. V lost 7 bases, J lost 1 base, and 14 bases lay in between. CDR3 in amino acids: CASTSVGVSGNTIYF. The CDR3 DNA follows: TGTGCCAGCACCTCGGTCGGGGTGTCTGGAAACACCATATATTTT.

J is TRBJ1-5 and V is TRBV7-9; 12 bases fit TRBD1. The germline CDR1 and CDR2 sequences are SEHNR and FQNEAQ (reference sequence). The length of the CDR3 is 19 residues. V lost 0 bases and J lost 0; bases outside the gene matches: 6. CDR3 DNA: TGTGCCAGCAGCTTAGCGATGGGACAGGGGGCGGGTAGCAATCAGCCCCAGCATTTT. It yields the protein CASSLAMGQGAGSNQPQHF.

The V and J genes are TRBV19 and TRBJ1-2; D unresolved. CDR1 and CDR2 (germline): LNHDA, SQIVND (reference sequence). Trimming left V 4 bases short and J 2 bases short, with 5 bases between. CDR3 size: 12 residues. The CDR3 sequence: CASSSGNYGYTF. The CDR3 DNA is TGTGCCAGTAGTAGCGGGAACTATGGCTACACCTTC.

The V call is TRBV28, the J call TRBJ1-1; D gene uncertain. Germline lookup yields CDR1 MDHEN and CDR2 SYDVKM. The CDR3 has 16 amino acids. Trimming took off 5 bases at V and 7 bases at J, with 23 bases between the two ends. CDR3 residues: CASSPLAPPLRDEAFF. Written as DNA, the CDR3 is TGTGCCAGCAGTCCCCTGGCCCCTCCACTTCGGGATGAAGCTTTCTTT.

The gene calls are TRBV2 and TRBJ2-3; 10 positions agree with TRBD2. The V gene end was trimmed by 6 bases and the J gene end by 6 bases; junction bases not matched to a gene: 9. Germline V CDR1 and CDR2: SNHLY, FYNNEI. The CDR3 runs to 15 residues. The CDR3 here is CASRGTSGAPDTQYF. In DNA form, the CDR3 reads TGTGCCAGCAGGGGCACTAGCGGGGCTCCGGATACGCAGTATTTT.

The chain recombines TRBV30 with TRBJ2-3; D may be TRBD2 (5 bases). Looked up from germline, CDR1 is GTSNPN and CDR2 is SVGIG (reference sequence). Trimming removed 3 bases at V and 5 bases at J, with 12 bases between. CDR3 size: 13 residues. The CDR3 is CAWSPGGLDTQYF. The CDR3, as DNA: TGTGCCTGGAGCCCGGGCGGGTTAGATACGCAGTATTTT.

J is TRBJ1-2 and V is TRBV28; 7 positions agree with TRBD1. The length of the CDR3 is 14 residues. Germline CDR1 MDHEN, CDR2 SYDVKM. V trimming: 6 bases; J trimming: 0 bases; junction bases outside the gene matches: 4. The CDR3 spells CASSHGTANYGYTF. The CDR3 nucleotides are TGTGCCAGCAGCCATGGGACAGCTAACTATGGCTACACCTTC.

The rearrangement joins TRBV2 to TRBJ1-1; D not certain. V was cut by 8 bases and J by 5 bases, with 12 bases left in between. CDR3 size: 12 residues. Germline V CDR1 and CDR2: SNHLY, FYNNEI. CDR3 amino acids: CASPRGRTEAFF. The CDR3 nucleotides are TGTGCCAGCCCTAGAGGGAGGACTGAAGCTTTCTTT. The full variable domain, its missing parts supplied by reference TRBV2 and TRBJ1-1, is EPEVTQTPSHQVTQMGQEVILRCVPISNHLYFYWYRQILGQKVEFLVSFYNNEISEKSEIFDDQFSVERPDGSNFTLKIRSTKLEDSAMYFCASPRGRTEAFFGQGTRLTVV.

The CDR3 DNA is TGTGCCAGCAGCTCGGACTACCCAAACTACGAGCAGTACTTC. Translation gives CASSSDYPNYEQYF. The chain recombines TRBV2 with TRBJ2-7, with a tentative D call TRBD2 (6 bases). V was cut by 6 bases and J by 3 bases, with 15 bases left in between. The CDR3 length is 14 residues. The germline V gene encodes CDR1 SNHLY and CDR2 FYNNEI. Based on the CDR3 plus reference TRBV2 and TRBJ2-7, the full variable domain is EPEVTQTPSHQVTQMGQEVILRCVPISNHLYFYWYRQILGQKVEFLVSFYNNEISEKSEIFDDQFSVERPDGSNFTLKIRSTKLEDSAMYFCASSSDYPNYEQYFGPGTRLTVT.

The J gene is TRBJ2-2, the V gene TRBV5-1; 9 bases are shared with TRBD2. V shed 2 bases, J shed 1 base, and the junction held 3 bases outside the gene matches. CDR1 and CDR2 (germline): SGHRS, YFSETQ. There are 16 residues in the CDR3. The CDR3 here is CASSLGTSRNTGELFF. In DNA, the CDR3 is TGCGCCAGCAGCTTAGGGACTAGCCGGAACACCGGGGAGCTGTTTTTT.

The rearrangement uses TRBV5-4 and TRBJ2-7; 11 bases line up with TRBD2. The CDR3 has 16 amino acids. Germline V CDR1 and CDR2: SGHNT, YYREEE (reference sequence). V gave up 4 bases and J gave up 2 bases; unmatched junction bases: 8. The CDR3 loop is CASSPQLAGATYEQYF. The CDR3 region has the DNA TGTGCCAGCAGCCCACAACTAGCGGGGGCGACCTACGAGCAGTACTTC.

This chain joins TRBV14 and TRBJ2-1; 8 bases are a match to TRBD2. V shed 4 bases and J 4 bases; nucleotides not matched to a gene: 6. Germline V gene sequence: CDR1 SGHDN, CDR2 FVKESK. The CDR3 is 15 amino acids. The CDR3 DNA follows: TGTGCCAGCAGCCGAGCGGGAGCGGAATACAATGAGCAGTTCTTC. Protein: CASSRAGAEYNEQFF. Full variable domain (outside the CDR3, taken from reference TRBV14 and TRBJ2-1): EAGVTQFPSHSVIEKGQTVTLRCDPISGHDNLYWYRRVMGKEIKFLLHFVKESKQDESGMPNNRFLAERTGGTYSTLKVQPAELEDSGVYFCASSRAGAEYNEQFFGPGTRLTVL.

The CDR3 DNA sequence: TGTGCCAGCAGCCAATCCGCGGGGGGCAATCAGCCCCAGCATTTT. Protein: CASSQSAGGNQPQHF. V and J are TRBV16 and TRBJ1-5; a possible D gene is TRBD1 (5 bases). The V end lost 0 bases, the J end lost 2 bases, and 8 bases lay between the germline ends. Germline V CDR1 and CDR2: KGHSY, FQNENV. This CDR3 is built from 15 residues.

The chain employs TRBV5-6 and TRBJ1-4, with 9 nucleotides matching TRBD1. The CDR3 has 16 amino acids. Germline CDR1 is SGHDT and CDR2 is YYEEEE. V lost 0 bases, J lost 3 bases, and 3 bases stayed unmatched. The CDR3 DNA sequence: TGTGCCAGCAGCTTGGCAGGACAGGGGTCTAATGAAAAACTGTTTTTT. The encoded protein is CASSLAGQGSNEKLFF.

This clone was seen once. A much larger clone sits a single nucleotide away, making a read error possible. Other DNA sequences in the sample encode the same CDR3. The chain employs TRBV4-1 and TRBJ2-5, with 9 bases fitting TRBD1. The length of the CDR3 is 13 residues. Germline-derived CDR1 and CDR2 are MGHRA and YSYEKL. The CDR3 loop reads CASSQDRGETQYF. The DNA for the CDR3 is TGCGCCAGTAGCCAGGACAGGGGAGAGACCCAGTACTTC.

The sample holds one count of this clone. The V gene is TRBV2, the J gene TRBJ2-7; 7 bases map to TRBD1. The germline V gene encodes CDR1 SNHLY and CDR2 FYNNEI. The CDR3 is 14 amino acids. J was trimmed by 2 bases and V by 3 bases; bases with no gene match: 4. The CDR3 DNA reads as TGTGCCAGCAGTGAGGACAGGACCGCCTACGAGCAGTACTTC. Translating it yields CASSEDRTAYEQYF.

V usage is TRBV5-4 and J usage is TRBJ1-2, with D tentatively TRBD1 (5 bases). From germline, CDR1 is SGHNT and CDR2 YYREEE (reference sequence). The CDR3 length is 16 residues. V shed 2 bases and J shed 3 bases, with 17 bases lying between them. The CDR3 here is CASSLDGGGRDYGYTF. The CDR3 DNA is TGTGCCAGCAGCTTAGACGGGGGAGGGCGGGACTATGGCTACACCTTC.

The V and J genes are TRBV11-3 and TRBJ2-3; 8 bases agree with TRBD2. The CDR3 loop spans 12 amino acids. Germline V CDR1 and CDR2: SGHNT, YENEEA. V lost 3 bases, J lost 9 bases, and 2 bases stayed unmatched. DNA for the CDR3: TGTGCCAGCAGCTTTAGCGGGAACACGCAGTATTTT. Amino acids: CASSFSGNTQYF.

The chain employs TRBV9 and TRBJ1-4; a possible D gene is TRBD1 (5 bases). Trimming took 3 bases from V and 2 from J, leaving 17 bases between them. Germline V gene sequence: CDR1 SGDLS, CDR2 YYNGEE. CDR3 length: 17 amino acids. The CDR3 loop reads CASSAGVGFRTNEKLFF. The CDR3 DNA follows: TGTGCCAGCAGCGCGGGGGTGGGGTTTCGCACTAATGAAAAACTGTTTTTT.

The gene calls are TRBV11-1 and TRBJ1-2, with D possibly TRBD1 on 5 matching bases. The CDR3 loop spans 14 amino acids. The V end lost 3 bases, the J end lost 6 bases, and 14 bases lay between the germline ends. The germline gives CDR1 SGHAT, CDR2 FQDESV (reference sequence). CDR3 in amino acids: CASSFGYRSDGYTF. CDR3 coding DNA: TGTGCCAGCAGCTTTGGTTACAGGTCAGATGGCTACACCTTC.

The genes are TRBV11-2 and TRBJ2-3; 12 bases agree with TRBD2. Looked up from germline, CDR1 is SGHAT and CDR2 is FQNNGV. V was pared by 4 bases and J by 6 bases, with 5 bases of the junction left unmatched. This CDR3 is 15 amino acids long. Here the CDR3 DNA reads TGTGCCAGCAGCTCACTAGCGGGGGGCCGGGATACGCAGTATTTT. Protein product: CASSSLAGGRDTQYF.

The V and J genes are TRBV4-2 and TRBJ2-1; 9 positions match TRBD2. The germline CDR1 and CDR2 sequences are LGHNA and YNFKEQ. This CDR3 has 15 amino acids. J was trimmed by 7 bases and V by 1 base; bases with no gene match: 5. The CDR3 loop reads CASSQVLSGGNEQFF. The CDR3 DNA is TGTGCCAGCAGCCAAGTTCTTAGCGGGGGTAATGAGCAGTTCTTC.

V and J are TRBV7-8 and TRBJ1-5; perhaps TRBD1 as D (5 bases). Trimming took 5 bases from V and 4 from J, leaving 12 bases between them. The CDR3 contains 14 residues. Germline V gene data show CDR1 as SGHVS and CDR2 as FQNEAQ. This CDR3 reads CASSAEQGNQPQHF. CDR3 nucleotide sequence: TGTGCCAGCAGCGCAGAGCAGGGAAATCAGCCCCAGCATTTT.

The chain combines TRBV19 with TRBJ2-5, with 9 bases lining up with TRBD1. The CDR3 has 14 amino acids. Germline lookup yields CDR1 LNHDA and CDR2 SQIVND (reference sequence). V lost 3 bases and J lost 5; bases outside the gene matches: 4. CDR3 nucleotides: TGTGCCAGTAGTATTGGAGGGACAGGGGAGACCCAGTACTTC. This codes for CASSIGGTGETQYF.

This CDR3 reads CASSSSAGTSTDTQYF. The CDR3, as DNA: TGCGCCAGCAGCTCTTCGGCTGGGACTAGCACAGATACGCAGTATTTT. The chain joins TRBV5-1 to TRBJ2-3; D is possibly TRBD2 (6 bases). Trimming took 3 bases from V and 0 from J, leaving 14 bases between them. This CDR3 has 16 residues. Per germline, CDR1 SGHRS and CDR2 YFSETQ.

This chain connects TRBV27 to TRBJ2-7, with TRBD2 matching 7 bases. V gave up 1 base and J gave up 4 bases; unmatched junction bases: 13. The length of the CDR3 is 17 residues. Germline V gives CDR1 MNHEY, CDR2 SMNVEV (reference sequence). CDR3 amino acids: CASSLLVTGLPPYEQYF. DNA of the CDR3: TGTGCCAGCAGTTTATTGGTAACGGGACTACCTCCGTACGAGCAGTACTTC.

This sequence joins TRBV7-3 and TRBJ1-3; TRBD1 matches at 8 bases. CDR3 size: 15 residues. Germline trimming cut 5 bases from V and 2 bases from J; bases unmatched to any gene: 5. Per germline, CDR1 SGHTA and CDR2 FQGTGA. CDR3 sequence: CASSRGQGAGNTIYF. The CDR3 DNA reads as TGTGCCAGCAGCCGTGGACAGGGAGCTGGAAACACCATATATTTT. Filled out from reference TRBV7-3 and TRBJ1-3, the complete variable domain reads GAGVSQTPSNKVTEKGKYVELRCDPISGHTALYWYRQSLGQGPEFLIYFQGTGAADDSGLPNDRFFAVRPEGSVSTLKIQRTERGDSAVYLCASSRGQGAGNTIYFGEGSWLTVV.

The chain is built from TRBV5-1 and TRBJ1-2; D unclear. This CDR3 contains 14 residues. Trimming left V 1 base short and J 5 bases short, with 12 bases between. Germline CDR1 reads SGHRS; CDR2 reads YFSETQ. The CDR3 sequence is CASSLSGREYGYTF. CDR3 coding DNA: TGCGCCAGCAGCTTGTCGGGAAGAGAGTATGGCTACACCTTC.

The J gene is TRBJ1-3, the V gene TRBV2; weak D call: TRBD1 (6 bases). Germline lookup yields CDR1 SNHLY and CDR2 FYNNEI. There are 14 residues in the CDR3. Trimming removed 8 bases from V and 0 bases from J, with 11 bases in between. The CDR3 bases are TGTGCCAGCCAGGACAGCTCCTCTGGAAACACCATATATTTT. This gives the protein CASQDSSSGNTIYF.

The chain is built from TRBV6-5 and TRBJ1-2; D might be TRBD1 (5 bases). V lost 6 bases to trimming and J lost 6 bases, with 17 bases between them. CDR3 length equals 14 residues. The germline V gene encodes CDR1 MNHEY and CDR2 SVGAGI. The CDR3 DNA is TGTGCCAGCAGATCACCGGGACTGTCCAATGGCTACACCTTC. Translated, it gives CASRSPGLSNGYTF.